Listed below are T cell receptor beta chains from one sample, sequenced in a study of blood T cells in healthy people across ages. Using its own MiXCR run on the 5' RACE reads, TCRdb lists one record per CDR3 protein. The data show about 800,000 distinct CDR3 sequences, 58% seen once. The sequenced sample consisted of blood. Source of these receptors: a young man in good health. Each CDR3 is given with its conserved first and last residue. A D gene is named only where the DNA matches it firmly. Some rows mark clone size as missing; the rest say once, few, many or name a class of expanded clone.

TRBJ2-7	-	TRBV6-5	TRBD2	CASSYGLLAAQYF	TGTGCCAGCAGTTACGGTCTACTAGCGGCCCAGTACTTC
TRBJ2-4	-	TRBV29-1	TRBD2	CSAEMGGEQYF	TGCAGCGCTGAAATGGGGGGGGAGCAGTACTTC
TRBJ2-3	once	TRBV29-1	-	CSVAGRGPSTDTQYF	TGCAGCGTTGCAGGGCGGGGGCCTAGCACAGATACGCAGTATTTT
TRBJ2-4	-	TRBV6-5	TRBD1	CASSPLTGAQQYF	TGTGCCAGCAGTCCGTTAACAGGGGCTCAGCAGTACTTC
TRBJ2-7	-	TRBV6-6	TRBD2	CASSSGTTLIEQYF	TGTGCCAGCAGCTCCGGGACTACACTCATCGAGCAGTACTTC
TRBJ2-3	-	TRBV5-1	-	CASSFSSDAQYF	TGCGCCAGCAGCTTTAGCAGCGATGCGCAGTATTTT
TRBJ2-5	few	TRBV2	-	CASSTPGETQYF	TGTGCCAGCAGTACACCGGGGGAGACCCAGTACTTC
TRBJ2-7	-	TRBV20-1	-	CSAGLDRGYEQYF	TGCAGTGCGGGACTAGACAGGGGCTACGAGCAGTACTTC
TRBJ2-5	-	TRBV25-1	-	CASSSYAGYREAQYF	TGTGCCAGCAGTAGTTATGCAGGGTATAGAGAGGCCCAGTACTTC
TRBJ2-1	few	TRBV18	-	CASSPPLGGYRSEQFF	TGTGCCAGCTCACCACCCCTAGGAGGGTATAGGAGTGAGCAGTTCTTC
TRBJ1-2	-	TRBV20-1	TRBD1	CSARELVSSGGGFGYGYTF	TGCAGTGCTAGAGAGTTGGTGTCGTCAGGGGGCGGTTTCGGCTATGGCTACACCTTC
TRBJ2-5	few	TRBV20-1	TRBD2	CSARDLIGLGEETQYF	TGCAGTGCTAGAGATCTCATTGGACTAGGAGAAGAGACCCAGTACTTC
TRBJ2-5	few	TRBV9	TRBD2	CASSVVWTSQRETQYF	TGTGCCAGCAGCGTAGTGTGGACTAGCCAGCGAGAGACCCAGTACTTC
TRBJ2-5	-	TRBV5-5	-	CASSFFPTTQETQYF	TGTGCCAGCAGCTTTTTCCCTACTACCCAAGAGACCCAGTACTTC
TRBJ2-1	-	TRBV5-1	-	CASSSVGEQFF	TGCGCCAGCAGCTCCGTGGGCGAGCAGTTCTTC
TRBJ2-7	-	TRBV29-1	TRBD1	CSALWGQGSREQYF	TGCAGCGCCCTTTGGGGACAGGGATCGAGGGAGCAGTACTTC
TRBJ2-3	-	TRBV5-1	-	CASSHGTPHGPDTQYF	TGCGCCAGCAGCCACGGGACTCCCCACGGCCCAGATACGCAGTATTTT
TRBJ1-6	few	TRBV3-1	-	CASTELLLNSPLHF	TGTGCCAGTACCGAGCTGCTCCTTAATTCACCCCTCCACTTT
TRBJ2-5	-	TRBV29-1	-	CSVEKSSGQTQYF	TGCAGCGTTGAAAAGTCTTCGGGTCAGACCCAGTACTTC
TRBJ2-5	-	TRBV4-3	-	CASSQGFGRRPDGTQYF	TGCGCCAGCAGCCAAGGATTCGGCAGGCGCCCTGACGGGACCCAGTACTTC
TRBJ1-5	-	TRBV7-9	-	CASSSQGTVQPQHF	TGTGCCAGCAGCTCACAGGGCACGGTACAGCCCCAGCATTTT
TRBJ2-1	-	TRBV7-8	TRBD2	CASSWKREGSYNEQFF	TGTGCCAGCAGCTGGAAGCGGGAAGGCTCCTACAATGAGCAGTTCTTC
TRBJ2-7	few	TRBV20-1	TRBD2	CSANPGTSMAYEQYF	TGCAGTGCTAACCCCGGGACTAGCATGGCCTACGAGCAGTACTTC
TRBJ1-3	-	TRBV11-2	TRBD1	CASSLRAGTGFGNTIYF	TGTGCCAGCAGCTTAAGAGCCGGGACAGGCTTTGGAAACACCATATATTTT
TRBJ2-1	-	TRBV10-3	-	CAVSESTLVGTSRNEQFF	TGTGCCGTCAGTGAGTCGACTCTTGTGGGAACGAGTAGGAATGAGCAGTTCTTC
TRBJ1-2	few	TRBV27	-	CASSLSVGGTYGYTF	TGTGCCAGCAGTTTATCGGTGGGGGGTACTTATGGCTACACCTTC
TRBJ1-5	few	TRBV7-2	-	CASSLYVDSNQPQHF	TGTGCCAGCAGCTTGTATGTGGATAGCAATCAGCCCCAGCATTTT
TRBJ2-7	-	TRBV20-1	-	CSARRDLPYEQYF	TGCAGTGCTAGAAGGGACTTGCCCTACGAGCAGTACTTC
TRBJ2-7	-	TRBV3-1	-	CASSQPGGAYEQYF	TGTGCCAGCAGCCAACCAGGGGGGGCCTACGAGCAGTACTTC
TRBJ1-2	-	TRBV7-2	-	CTSSQNMGGERGYTF	TGTACCAGCAGCCAAAATATGGGAGGGGAGCGCGGCTACACCTTC
TRBJ2-5	-	TRBV5-1	TRBD2	CASSLALTRGGYQETQYF	TGCGCCAGCAGCTTGGCCCTAACACGCGGGGGTTACCAAGAGACCCAGTACTTC
TRBJ2-7	few	TRBV11-1	-	CASSRSQPNEQYF	TGTGCCAGCAGCCGCTCCCAGCCCAACGAGCAGTACTTC
TRBJ2-7	few	TRBV29-1	-	CSVPGTPYEQYF	TGCAGCGTCCCGGGGACTCCCTACGAGCAGTACTTC
TRBJ2-3	-	TRBV6-1	-	CASSEKVEHTQYF	TGTGCCAGCAGTGAAAAGGTCGAACATACGCAGTATTTT
TRBJ2-1	-	TRBV7-2	TRBD2	CASSLIAGAYNEQFF	TGTGCCAGCAGCTTAATAGCGGGAGCTTACAATGAGCAGTTCTTC